A selection of T cell receptor beta chains follows, all from one sample in a study of blood T cells in healthy people across ages. TCRdb processed the 5' RACE reads anew with MiXCR; each CDR3 protein has one entry. The table lists some 1,000,000 distinct CDR3 sequences, approximately 25% of them singletons. These records were also assigned to another study, of T cells of mothers and their children.

The material sequenced was blood. The receptors originated from a girl aged 2 to 9 in good health. The CDR3 runs from the conserved cysteine through the conserved F or W. Each record gives: V gene, D gene, clone size, J gene, CDR3 protein, CDR3 DNA. A D gene is named only where the DNA matches it firmly. The size of a clone is reported for some rows only, either as once, few or many, or as a class for expanded clones.

>TRBV20-1|TRBD2|NA|TRBJ2-2
CSASGTSGRAPFTGELFF
TGCAGTGCTTCCGGGACTAGCGGGAGGGCCCCCTTTACCGGGGAGCTGTTTTTT
>TRBV6-1|TRBD1|NA|TRBJ2-1
CASSRDRVQGNEQFF
TGTGCCAGCAGTAGGGACAGGGTGCAGGGCAATGAGCAGTTCTTC
>TRBV5-1|NA|NA|TRBJ2-7
CASSQITGLYEQYF
TGCGCCAGCAGCCAAATAACAGGGTTATACGAGCAGTACTTC
>TRBV29-1|NA|few|TRBJ1-2
CSVVPRDYGYTF
TGCAGCGTTGTACCCAGGGACTATGGCTACACCTTC
>TRBV6-1|TRBD1|NA|TRBJ1-1
CASIRGPSGTEAFF
TGTGCCAGCATCAGGGGGCCCTCGGGCACTGAAGCTTTCTTT
>TRBV12-3/TRBV12-4|TRBD2|NA|TRBJ2-1
CASTTGTSGGNEQFF
TGTGCCAGCACCACAGGGACTAGCGGGGGGAATGAGCAGTTCTTC
>TRBV9|TRBD1|NA|TRBJ2-1
CASSVSTGGSYNEQFF
TGTGCCAGCAGCGTATCGACAGGGGGCTCCTACAATGAGCAGTTCTTC
>TRBV4-2|NA|NA|TRBJ1-1
CASSQGTGRTPEAFF
TGTGCCAGCAGCCAAGGAACCGGGAGAACCCCAGAAGCTTTCTTT
>TRBV12-3/TRBV12-4|NA|few|TRBJ2-5
CASSLLEGQTQYF
TGTGCCAGCAGTTTACTGGAGGGACAGACCCAGTACTTC
>TRBV12-3/TRBV12-4|NA|NA|TRBJ1-6
CASRTVWDSPLHF
TGTGCCAGCAGGACCGTGTGGGATTCACCCCTCCACTTT
>TRBV20-1|TRBD1|few|TRBJ2-7
CSARSQPGQKTYEQYF
TGCAGTGCTAGATCCCAACCGGGACAGAAGACCTACGAGCAGTACTTC
>TRBV19|NA|NA|TRBJ1-1
CASSMGFGQKNTEAFF
TGTGCCAGTAGTATGGGGTTCGGACAGAAAAACACTGAAGCTTTCTTT
>TRBV25-1|TRBD1|few|TRBJ2-5
CASSSPRTGWETQYF
TGTGCCAGCAGCTCCCCTCGGACAGGGTGGGAGACCCAGTACTTC
>TRBV5-1|NA|NA|TRBJ2-1
CASSFTYRPQGSYNEQFF
TGCGCCAGCAGCTTTACCTACAGACCCCAGGGGTCCTACAATGAGCAGTTCTTC
>TRBV28|NA|NA|TRBJ2-1
CASSLHRDRANNEQFF
TGTGCCAGCAGTCTCCACAGGGATAGGGCGAACAATGAGCAGTTCTTC
>TRBV7-2|NA|NA|TRBJ2-6
CASSFTGVSGANVLTF
TGTGCCAGCAGCTTTACAGGAGTCTCTGGGGCCAACGTCCTGACTTTC
>TRBV15|NA|NA|TRBJ2-6
CATSMSATDLSGANVLTF
TGTGCCACCAGCATGAGCGCTACCGATCTCTCTGGGGCCAACGTCCTGACTTTC
>TRBV7-2|NA|few|TRBJ1-2
CASSQTLQGAAGYTF
TGTGCCAGCAGCCAAACGCTACAGGGTGCGGCTGGCTACACCTTC
>TRBV29-1|NA|NA|TRBJ2-5
CSVERARRETQYF
TGCAGCGTTGAAAGGGCAAGGCGCGAGACCCAGTACTTC
>TRBV7-9|TRBD2|many|TRBJ2-3
CASSLGTSGTDTQYF
TGTGCCAGCAGCTTGGGGACTAGCGGGACAGATACGCAGTATTTT
>TRBV20-1|NA|few|TRBJ2-5
CSAKEGETQYF
TGCAGTGCTAAGGAGGGAGAGACCCAGTACTTC
>TRBV7-3|TRBD1|NA|TRBJ2-5
CASSSQRTGTGSQETQYF
TGTGCCAGCAGCTCACAAAGAACCGGGACAGGGTCCCAAGAGACCCAGTACTTC
>TRBV7-9|NA|NA|TRBJ2-3
CASSLTWGRETDTQYF
TGTGCCAGCAGCTTAACTTGGGGCAGGGAAACAGATACGCAGTATTTT
>TRBV12-3/TRBV12-4|NA|NA|TRBJ2-3
CASGYTRVTPDTQYF
TGTGCCAGCGGATACACCAGAGTGACCCCAGATACGCAGTATTTT
>TRBV28|NA|NA|TRBJ2-1
CASSTGLGGNEQFF
TGTGCCAGCAGTACGGGACTGGGGGGCAATGAGCAGTTCTTC
>TRBV20-1|NA|NA|TRBJ2-7
CSARSQGKTYEQYF
TGCAGTGCTAGGTCCCAGGGGAAGACCTACGAGCAGTACTTC
>TRBV4-2|NA|few|TRBJ2-7
CASSREFRDDGEQYF
TGTGCCAGCAGCCGAGAATTCCGGGACGACGGGGAGCAGTACTTC
>TRBV4-2|TRBD2|NA|TRBJ2-2
CASSPWTSQEAGELFF
TGTGCCAGCAGCCCTTGGACTAGCCAGGAGGCCGGGGAGCTGTTTTTT
>TRBV27|TRBD2|NA|TRBJ2-1
CASRSRLAGGILYNEQFF
TGTGCCAGCAGAAGTAGGCTAGCGGGGGGAATTCTCTACAATGAGCAGTTCTTC
>TRBV20-1|TRBD1|few|TRBJ2-7
CSALSGTGAYEQYF
TGCAGTGCTCTCTCCGGGACAGGGGCCTACGAGCAGTACTTC
>TRBV19|NA|NA|TRBJ1-2
CASNPGPGLYGYTF
TGTGCCAGTAATCCGGGCCCGGGCCTCTATGGCTACACCTTC
>TRBV28|TRBD2|few|TRBJ2-5
CASSIPSGNQETQYF
TGTGCCAGCAGTATCCCTAGCGGGAACCAAGAGACCCAGTACTTC
>TRBV20-1|TRBD2|NA|TRBJ2-1
CSASGELAAYNEQFF
TGCAGTGCTAGCGGGGAGCTAGCGGCCTACAATGAGCAGTTCTTC
>TRBV21-1|NA|NA|TRBJ2-1
CASKGDRGIGEQFF
TGTGCCAGCAAGGGGGACAGGGGGATAGGTGAGCAGTTCTTC
>TRBV20-1|TRBD2|NA|TRBJ2-7
CSARGSGGPYEQYF
TGCAGTGCTAGGGGGAGCGGGGGACCCTACGAGCAGTACTTC
>TRBV4-3|NA|NA|TRBJ2-5
CASSQDQSQETQYF
TGCGCCAGCAGCCAAGACCAGAGTCAAGAGACCCAGTACTTC
>TRBV28|NA|NA|TRBJ2-5
CASRRWRAQETQYF
TGTGCCAGCAGACGATGGAGGGCCCAAGAGACCCAGTACTTC
>TRBV20-1|TRBD2|few|TRBJ2-1
CSARDSQTSGMTDEQFF
TGCAGTGCTAGAGATTCCCAGACTAGCGGGATGACGGATGAGCAGTTCTTC
>TRBV12-3/TRBV12-4|TRBD2|NA|TRBJ2-2
CASWLAGFTGELFF
TGTGCCAGCTGGCTAGCGGGATTCACCGGGGAGCTGTTTTTT
>TRBV5-6|NA|few|TRBJ2-7
CASSLVAGTPLGNEQYF
TGTGCCAGCAGCTTGGTGGCAGGGACCCCCTTGGGGAACGAGCAGTACTTC
>TRBV5-1|TRBD2|NA|TRBJ2-3
CASSLAELAGYTDTQYF
TGCGCCAGCAGCTTGGCCGAGCTAGCGGGGTACACAGATACGCAGTATTTT
>TRBV9|NA|NA|TRBJ2-4
CASSVGVARGDIQYF
TGTGCCAGCAGCGTGGGAGTAGCTCGAGGTGACATTCAGTACTTC
>TRBV7-9|NA|few|TRBJ1-1
CASSLGWDTHTEAFF
TGTGCCAGCAGCTTAGGGTGGGACACTCACACTGAAGCTTTCTTT
>TRBV3-1|NA|few|TRBJ2-4
CASSQENRREKAKNIQYF
TGTGCCAGCAGCCAAGAGAATAGGAGGGAGAAGGCCAAAAACATTCAGTACTTC
>TRBV19|NA|NA|TRBJ1-4
CASKTGVSRVNEKLFF
TGTGCCAGCAAAACGGGGGTATCGAGAGTGAATGAGAAACTGTTTTTT
>TRBV29-1|NA|NA|TRBJ2-5
CSVESGVTMVEETQYF
TGCAGCGTTGAATCGGGGGTCACGATGGTGGAGGAGACCCAGTACTTC
>TRBV7-2|NA|NA|TRBJ2-5
CASSLGDYFRGETQYF
TGTGCCAGCAGCTTAGGGGACTATTTCAGGGGGGAGACCCAGTACTTC
>TRBV10-3|TRBD1|many|TRBJ2-7
CAISGWRTGDKYEQYF
TGTGCCATCAGTGGTTGGCGGACAGGGGATAAGTACGAGCAGTACTTC
>TRBV6-5|NA|NA|TRBJ1-1
CASSYSPTNTEAFF
TGTGCCAGCAGTTACTCCCCGACTAACACTGAAGCTTTCTTT
>TRBV28|NA|few|TRBJ1-2
CASRWMGQNYGYTF
TGTGCCAGCAGGTGGATGGGGCAGAACTATGGCTACACCTTC
>TRBV7-9|NA|few|TRBJ2-1
CASSRGGVTAGYNEQFF
TGTGCCAGCAGCCGCGGCGGGGTAACGGCAGGATACAATGAGCAGTTCTTC
>TRBV20-1|TRBD2|many|TRBJ2-1
CSARDSGGARLDEQFF
TGCAGTGCTAGAGATAGCGGGGGGGCCAGGTTGGATGAGCAGTTCTTC
>TRBV13|NA|few|TRBJ2-5
CASSHQSSLGEQYF
TGTGCCAGCAGCCACCAGAGTAGCTTGGGGGAGCAGTACTTC
>TRBV28|TRBD2|NA|TRBJ2-1
CASSSTGTSGRLDEQFF
TGTGCCAGCAGTTCTACCGGGACTAGCGGGAGATTGGATGAGCAGTTCTTC
>TRBV5-6|NA|NA|TRBJ1-2
CASSWDNHSYTF
TGTGCCAGCAGCTGGGACAATCACAGCTACACCTTC